The rows below give T cell receptor beta chains drawn from one sample of a study of CD8 T cells in Susac syndrome. TCRdb ran MiXCR on the immunoSEQ multiplex PCR reads and lists one entry per CDR3 protein. Among 120,000 to 150,000 distinct CDR3 sequences, almost 96% were seen once, and the ten largest hold 0.065% to 0.095%. Input material: CD4+ T cells from PBMCs. All receptors come from a human donor with Susac syndrome. CDR3s include the opening cysteine and the closing phenylalanine or tryptophan. The order of the fields is D gene, J gene, CDR3 length, clone size, V gene, CDR3 DNA, CDR3 protein. D genes are given only for firm matches. The listing skips clone size in some rows; elsewhere it reads once, few, many or a size class.

>TRBD1|TRBJ1-1|14|NA|TRBV6-1
TGTGCCAGCAGTCCCCGGACAGGGGCCCATGAAGCTTTCTTT
CASSPRTGAHEAFF
>NA|TRBJ2-3|16|NA|TRBV7-2
TGTGCCAGCAGCTTAGAGGCGGGTTACACCCCCGACACGCAGTATTTT
CASSLEAGYTPDTQYF
>TRBD2|TRBJ2-1|16|NA|TRBV9
TGTGCCAGCAGCCCAGGGACTAGCGGCTCCTACAATGAGCAGTTCTTC
CASSPGTSGSYNEQFF
>TRBD1|TRBJ2-7|15|NA|TRBV6-5
TGTGCCAGCAGTTACCAGGGACAGGGAGTGGGCGAGCAGTACTTC
CASSYQGQGVGEQYF
>NA|TRBJ1-2|13|NA|TRBV19
TGTGCCAGTAGTAAGGAGGGGAACTATGGCTACACCTTC
CASSKEGNYGYTF
>NA|TRBJ2-7|15|NA|TRBV20-1
TGCAGTGCTAGACCCCCCGGACCGAGCTCCTACGAGCAGTACTTC
CSARPPGPSSYEQYF
>NA|TRBJ2-7|15|once|TRBV7-2
TGTGCCAGCAGCTTAGGCACCAGGGTAATGGGCGAGCAGTACTTC
CASSLGTRVMGEQYF
>TRBD2|TRBJ2-1|15|once|TRBV7-3
TGTGCCAGCAGCTTTCCCGGGACTAGCCACAATGAGCAGTTCTTC
CASSFPGTSHNEQFF
>NA|TRBJ1-5|13|NA|TRBV20-1
TGCAGTGCTAGAGGGCAGGGGAATCAGCCCCAGCATTTT
CSARGQGNQPQHF
>NA|TRBJ2-7|12|NA|TRBV29-1
TGCAGCGTCGCAGAGTTTCCCTACGAGCAGTACTTC
CSVAEFPYEQYF
>NA|TRBJ2-5|16|NA|TRBV6-5
TGTGCCAGCAGTTACTCGCCCCCTACTAGGGGAGAGACCCAGTACTTC
CASSYSPPTRGETQYF
>NA|TRBJ1-1|13|NA|TRBV28
TGTGCCAGCAGTTCAGCAATGAACACTGAAGCTTTCTTT
CASSSAMNTEAFF
>NA|TRBJ1-3|15|NA|TRBV28
TGTGCCAGCAGCTTGGAATGGAGCTCTGGAAACACCATATATTTT
CASSLEWSSGNTIYF
>TRBD2|TRBJ2-1|16|NA|TRBV4-1
TGCGCCAGCAGCCAAGTATCAGGGAGGGCCTACAATGAGCAGTTCTTC
CASSQVSGRAYNEQFF
>TRBD2|TRBJ2-1|16|NA|TRBV20-1
TGCAGTGCTAGAGGACTAGCGGGGGGCTCCTACAATGAGCAGTTCTTC
CSARGLAGGSYNEQFF
>NA|TRBJ1-1|15|NA|TRBV3-1
TGTGCCAGCAGCCAACAACCTCACCCAAACACTGAAGCTTTCTTT
CASSQQPHPNTEAFF
>NA|TRBJ1-1|14|NA|TRBV13
TGTGCCAGCAGAATTAATATGCGGAACACTGAAGCTTTCTTT
CASRINMRNTEAFF
>NA|TRBJ2-7|15|NA|TRBV3-1
TGTGCCAGCAGCCTCAGACAGGCCCCGCGCTACGAGCAGTACTTC
CASSLRQAPRYEQYF
>NA|TRBJ2-7|15|NA|TRBV19
TGTGCCAGTAGTACCGGACACATAACATCCTACGAGCAGTACTTC
CASSTGHITSYEQYF
>NA|TRBJ1-1|12|NA|TRBV3-1
TGTGCCAGCAGCCAACCGGGGACTGAAGCTTTCTTT
CASSQPGTEAFF
>NA|TRBJ2-7|11|NA|TRBV28
TGTGCCAGCAGTTGGCGCTACGAGCAGTACTTC
CASSWRYEQYF
>NA|TRBJ1-5|14|NA|TRBV3-1
TGTGCCAGCAGCCAAGATCGGAGTGCTAGGCCCCAGCATTTT
CASSQDRSARPQHF
>NA|TRBJ2-5|16|NA|TRBV6-1
TGTGCCAGCAGTGAAGAATTTAGGTTTACACAAGAGACCCAGTACTTC
CASSEEFRFTQETQYF
>NA|TRBJ1-2|12|NA|TRBV6-6
TGTGCCATCGGGGCAGGGAGCTATGGCTACACCTTC
CAIGAGSYGYTF
>NA|TRBJ2-1|13|NA|TRBV9
TGTGCCAGCAGCGTAGCGGCTACTCACGAGCAGTTCTTC
CASSVAATHEQFF
>NA|TRBJ2-7|13|NA|TRBV20-1
TGCAGTGCCCCAGATAGTTCCTCCTACGAGCAGTACTTC
CSAPDSSSYEQYF
>TRBD1|TRBJ2-5|17|NA|TRBV4-1
TGCGCCAGCAGCCAAGCCGATCCGGGACAGGGGGGGGAGACCCAGTACTTC
CASSQADPGQGGETQYF
>NA|TRBJ2-2|13|NA|TRBV2
TGTGCCAGCAGGGCGGGCCCCACCGGGGAGCTGTTTTTT
CASRAGPTGELFF
>TRBD2|TRBJ2-1|15|NA|TRBV4-1
TGCGCCAGCAGCCAATCTAGCGGGGTTTACAATGAGCAGTTCTTC
CASSQSSGVYNEQFF
>NA|TRBJ2-7|15|NA|TRBV9
TGTGCCAGCAGCGTAGTAGGGGAAGGGGCCTACGAGCAGTACTTC
CASSVVGEGAYEQYF
>TRBD2|TRBJ2-7|16|once|TRBV23-1
TGCGCCAGCAACCACCCGGGACTAGCGGGGGGATACGAGCAGTACTTC
CASNHPGLAGGYEQYF
>NA|TRBJ2-5|16|NA|TRBV7-2
TGTGCCAGCAGCCCGGCGGGGCGGGACGAGAAGAAGACCCAGTACTTC
CASSPAGRDEKKTQYF
>TRBD1|TRBJ1-6|14|once|TRBV20-1
TGCAGTGCTTCCTCAGGACAGGAAAATTCACCCCTCCACTTT
CSASSGQENSPLHF
>TRBD1|TRBJ2-2|15|NA|TRBV20-1
TGCAGTGCCCCCACCGGGACAGGCAACACCGGGGAGCTGTTTTTT
CSAPTGTGNTGELFF
>NA|TRBJ1-4|14|NA|TRBV12-3/TRBV12-4
TGTGCCAGCACCTCAGGGTATTTGAATGAAAAACTGTTTTTT
CASTSGYLNEKLFF
>NA|TRBJ2-3|12|NA|TRBV6-2/TRBV6-3
TGTGCCAGCAGTTCCGACCACGATACGCAGTATTTT
CASSSDHDTQYF
>NA|TRBJ2-5|13|NA|TRBV29-1
TGCAGCGTCATGAGGCCTCCCGCTGAGACCCAGTACTTC
CSVMRPPAETQYF
>NA|TRBJ2-7|14|NA|TRBV7-9
TGTGCCAGCAGCTCCCGGGCAAATCGGGACGAGCAGTACTTC
CASSSRANRDEQYF
>NA|TRBJ2-1|14|NA|TRBV28
TGTGCCAGCATGCCGGCCACCTCCTACAATGAGCAGTTCTTC
CASMPATSYNEQFF
>NA|TRBJ1-2|15|NA|TRBV4-1
TGCGCCAGCAGCCTCCCAGGAGGGGATAACTATGGCTACACCTTC
CASSLPGGDNYGYTF
>NA|TRBJ1-1|18|once|TRBV2
TGTGCCAGCAGACTACCCCCCCGGGGCCCTAGCTTGAACACTGAAGCTTTCTTT
CASRLPPRGPSLNTEAFF
>NA|TRBJ2-1|15|once|TRBV11-2
TGTGCCAGCAGCTTAGACTGGATGACATACAATGAGCAGTTCTTC
CASSLDWMTYNEQFF
>NA|TRBJ2-1|15|NA|TRBV5-5
TGTGCCAGCAGCTTGTCGAGGGCCGGCTACAATGAGCAGTTCTTC
CASSLSRAGYNEQFF
>NA|TRBJ1-2|14|NA|TRBV20-1
TGCAGTGCTAGGGAGAACGGCGGACTTTGGGGCTACACCTTC
CSARENGGLWGYTF
>TRBD1|TRBJ2-5|15|NA|TRBV29-1
TGCAGCGTTGACCCCCGACAGGGGGCTCTGGAGACCCAGTACTTC
CSVDPRQGALETQYF
>NA|TRBJ2-5|15|NA|TRBV4-1
TGCGCCAGCAGCCAAGGTGGACTTTTCCAAGAGACCCAGTACTTC
CASSQGGLFQETQYF
>NA|TRBJ1-2|16|once|TRBV18
TGTGCCAGCTCACCACCAAACGACCCCAGGGGCTATGGCTACACCTTC
CASSPPNDPRGYGYTF
>NA|TRBJ1-2|14|NA|TRBV4-1
TGCGCCAGCAGCCAAGATCAGAATTACTATGGCTACACCTTC
CASSQDQNYYGYTF
>NA|TRBJ2-2|15|NA|TRBV4-1
TGCGCCAGCAGCCTAGGAGAAGCGAACACCGGGGAGCTGTTTTTT
CASSLGEANTGELFF
>TRBD2|TRBJ2-1|16|NA|TRBV20-1
TGCAGTGCTAGACTCTTTGGGACTAGCGGGAGCAATGAGCAGTTCTTC
CSARLFGTSGSNEQFF
>NA|TRBJ1-2|13|NA|TRBV6-5
TGTGCCAGCAGTTACTCGTGGGGGCGAGGCTACACCTTC
CASSYSWGRGYTF
>NA|TRBJ2-5|13|NA|TRBV19
TGTGCCAGTAGTCCCGGGAGAAAAGAGACCCAGTACTTC
CASSPGRKETQYF
>NA|TRBJ2-2|15|NA|TRBV19
TGTGCCAGTAGTATCTTCGGAGCGAACACCGGGGAGCTGTTTTTT
CASSIFGANTGELFF
>NA|TRBJ2-2|15|NA|TRBV5-6
TGTGCCAGCACCCTACTTTTGGTGGGGCCCGGGGAGCTGTTTTTT
CASTLLLVGPGELFF